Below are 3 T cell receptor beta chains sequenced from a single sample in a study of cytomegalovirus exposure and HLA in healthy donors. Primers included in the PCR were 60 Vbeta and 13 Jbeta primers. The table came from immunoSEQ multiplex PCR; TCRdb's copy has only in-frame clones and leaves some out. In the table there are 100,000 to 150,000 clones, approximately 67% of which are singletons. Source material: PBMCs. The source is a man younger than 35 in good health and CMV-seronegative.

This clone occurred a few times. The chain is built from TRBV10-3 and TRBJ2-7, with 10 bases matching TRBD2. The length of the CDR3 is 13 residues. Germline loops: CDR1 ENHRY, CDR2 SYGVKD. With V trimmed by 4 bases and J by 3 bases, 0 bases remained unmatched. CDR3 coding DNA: TGTGCCATCAGTGGGACTAGCGGCTACGAGCAGTACTTC. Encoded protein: CAISGTSGYEQYF.

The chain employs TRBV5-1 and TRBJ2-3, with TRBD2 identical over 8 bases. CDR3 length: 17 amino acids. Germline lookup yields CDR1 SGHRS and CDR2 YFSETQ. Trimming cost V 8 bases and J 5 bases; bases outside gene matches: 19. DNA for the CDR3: TGCGCCAGTCAGCGGCCCCCGGGACTAGGGCGAGTAGATACGCAGTATTTT. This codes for CASQRPPGLGRVDTQYF.

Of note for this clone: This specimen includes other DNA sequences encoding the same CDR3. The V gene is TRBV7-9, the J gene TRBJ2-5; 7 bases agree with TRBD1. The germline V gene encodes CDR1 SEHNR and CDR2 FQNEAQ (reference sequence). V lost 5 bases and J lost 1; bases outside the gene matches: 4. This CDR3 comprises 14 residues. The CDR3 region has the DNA TGTGCCAGCAGCCCCAGACAGGGCCAAGAGACCCAGTACTTC. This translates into CASSPRQGQETQYF.